Listed here are 8 T cell receptor beta chains from one sample, sequenced in a study of T cells in Graves' hyperthyroidism and ophthalmopathy. RNA transcripts were the template for amplifying TCR beta CDR3 regions. A set of HTBI primers served as the primers for a first-round RT-PCR of the TCR CDR3. TCRdb reprocessed the multiplex PCR reads with MiXCR, giving one entry per CDR3 protein. The sample includes hundreds of thousands of distinct CDR3 sequences, over 12% of them seen just once. Sequencing was carried out using blood. The receptors originated from a woman between 40 and 55 years old with Graves' ophthalmopathy.

This clonotype was seen many times. The CDR3 region is CASSGQGIGAFF. DNA for the CDR3: TGTGCCAGCAGCGGGCAGGGTATTGGAGCTTTCTTT. The V gene is TRBV7-2, the J gene TRBJ1-1; weak D call: TRBD1 (5 bases). The CDR3 extends over 12 amino acids. Between the trimmed V and J ends, which lost 5 bases and 10 bases, there was a span of 14 bases. Germline V CDR1 and CDR2: SGHTA, FQGNSA.

The chain couples TRBV19 to TRBJ1-5; no definite D call. The length of the CDR3 is 14 residues. Germline-derived CDR1 and CDR2 are LNHDA and SQIVND (reference sequence). Between the trimmed V and J ends, which lost 5 bases and 1 base, there was a span of 9 bases. CDR3 protein: CASSGVRSNQPQHF. The CDR3 coding sequence is TGTGCCAGTAGTGGGGTTAGGAGCAATCAGCCCCAGCATTTT.

This clonotype was seen only a few times. The chain is built from TRBV9 and TRBJ2-5, with D maybe TRBD1 (5 bases). The germline V gene has CDR1 SGDLS and CDR2 YYNGEE. CDR3 length: 15 amino acids. Trimming took off 0 bases at V and 1 base at J, with 10 bases between the two ends. CDR3 DNA sequence: TGTGCCAGCAGCGTAGGTCGGCAGGGCCAAGAGACCCAGTACTTC. Amino acids: CASSVGRQGQETQYF.

Ten or more counts support this clonotype. The chain links TRBV30 to TRBJ1-2; D is unclear. CDR1 and CDR2 (germline): GTSNPN, SVGIG (reference sequence). The CDR3 extends over 13 amino acids. Trimming cost V 3 bases and J 2 bases, with 10 bases left between them. In DNA form, the CDR3 reads TGTGCCTGGAGCCCTGACGTGAACTATGGCTACACCTTC. It encodes CAWSPDVNYGYTF.

This clonotype has a handful of counts. This chain uses TRBV2 with TRBJ2-2; 10 positions agree with TRBD2. J lost 2 bases, V lost 7 bases, and 4 bases had no gene match. The CDR3 runs to 15 residues. Germline V CDR1 and CDR2: SNHLY, FYNNEI. The CDR3 nucleotides read TGTGCCAGCAACAAACTAGCGGGAAACACCGGGGAGCTGTTTTTT. It translates to CASNKLAGNTGELFF.

This clonotype has a handful of counts. The rearrangement links TRBV29-1 to TRBJ2-7; D is ambiguous. Germline assignment: CDR1 SQVTM and CDR2 ANQGSEA. The length of the CDR3 is 12 residues. Trimming removed 4 bases at V and 2 bases at J, with 9 bases between. The CDR3 sequence is CSVGPTPYEQYF. CDR3 sequence (DNA): TGCAGCGTTGGCCCTACTCCCTACGAGCAGTACTTC.

There are many counts of this clonotype. The chain carries TRBV3-1 and TRBJ2-4; 8 bases are a match to TRBD2. Per germline, CDR1 LGHDT and CDR2 YNNKEL (reference sequence). V was pared by 8 bases and J by 4 bases, with 4 bases of the junction left unmatched. The CDR3 totals 13 residues. CDR3 loop: CASSKREKNIQYF. The CDR3, as DNA: TGTGCCAGCTCGAAGCGGGAGAAAAACATTCAGTACTTC.

This clonotype was detected many times. The V call is TRBV12-3 or TRBV12-4, the J call TRBJ2-5; 11 bases align to TRBD2. The CDR3 has 16 residues. With 2 bases clipped from V and 0 bases from J, the junction kept 2 bases outside the gene matches. This CDR3 reads CASSLSSGRYQETQYF. The CDR3 DNA follows: TGTGCCAGCAGTTTATCTAGCGGGAGGTACCAAGAGACCCAGTACTTC.